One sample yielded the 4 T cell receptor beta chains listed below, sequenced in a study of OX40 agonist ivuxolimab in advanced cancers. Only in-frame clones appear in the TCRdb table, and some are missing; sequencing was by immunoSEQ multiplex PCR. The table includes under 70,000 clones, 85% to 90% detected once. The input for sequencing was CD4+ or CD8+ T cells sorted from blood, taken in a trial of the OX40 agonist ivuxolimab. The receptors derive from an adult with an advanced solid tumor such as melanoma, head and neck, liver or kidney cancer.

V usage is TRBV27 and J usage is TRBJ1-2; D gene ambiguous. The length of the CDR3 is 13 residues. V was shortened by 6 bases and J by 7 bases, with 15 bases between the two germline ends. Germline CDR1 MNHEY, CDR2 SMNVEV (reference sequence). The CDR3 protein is CASSTLGRTGYTF. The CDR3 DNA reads TGTGCCAGCAGCACCCTAGGGAGAACTGGCTACACCTTC.

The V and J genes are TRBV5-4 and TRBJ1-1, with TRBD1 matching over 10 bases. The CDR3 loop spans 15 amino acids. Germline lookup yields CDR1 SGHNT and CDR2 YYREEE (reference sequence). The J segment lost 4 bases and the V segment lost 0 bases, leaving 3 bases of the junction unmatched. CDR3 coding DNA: TGTGCCAGCAGCTTGGGGGACAGGGGAAGCACTGAAGCTTTCTTT. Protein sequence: CASSLGDRGSTEAFF.

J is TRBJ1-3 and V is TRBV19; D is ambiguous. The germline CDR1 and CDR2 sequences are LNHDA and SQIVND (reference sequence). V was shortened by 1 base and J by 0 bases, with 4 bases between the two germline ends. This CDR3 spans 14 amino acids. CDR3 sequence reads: CASSIGGSGNTIYF. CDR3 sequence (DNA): TGTGCCAGTAGTATAGGTGGCTCTGGAAACACCATATATTTT. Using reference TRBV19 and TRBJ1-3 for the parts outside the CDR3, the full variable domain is DGGITQSPKYLFRKEGQNVTLSCEQNLNHDAMYWYRQDPGQGLRLIYYSQIVNDFQKGDIAEGYSVSREKKESFPLTVTSAQKNPTAFYLCASSIGGSGNTIYFGEGSWLTVV.

The DNA of the CDR3 is TGTGCCAGCAGCTTCGGCAGCCAAGAGACCCAGTACTTC. Protein: CASSFGSQETQYF. The chain couples TRBV7-2 to TRBJ2-5; unclear D gene. Germline V CDR1 and CDR2: SGHTA, FQGNSA. The ends were cut back, 3 bases at V and 1 base at J, with 6 bases in the middle. The length of the CDR3 is 13 residues.